The sequence of this T cell receptor (beta chain) was determined in a study of patients and donors after allogeneic stem cell transplantation. This CDR3 is 16 amino acids long. CDR1 LGHNA and CDR2 YSLEER come from the germline V gene. V was cut by 3 bases and J by 4 bases, with 16 bases left in between. MiXCR, applied by TCRdb to the RT-PCR reads, yields one record per CDR3 protein. The sample lists over 25,000 distinct CDR3 sequences; more than 35% were seen once. The chain employs TRBV4-3 and TRBJ2-1; possibly TRBD2 for D (5 bases). The sequence was obtained from a human donor who was either an allogeneic HSCT recipient or a stem cell or donor lymphocyte infusion donor (not recorded which). It is not recorded whose cells these are; they may come from a transplant donor. Input material: blood, either unsorted or a sorted T cell fraction (not recorded which). CDR3 DNA: TGCGCCAGCAGCCAGGTATTAGCGCCCGCTTACAATGAGCAGTTCTTC. Protein: CASSQVLAPAYNEQFF.